The 20 T cell receptor beta chains presented below share a single source sample, sequenced in a study of early T cells in non-severe SARS-CoV-2 infection. TCRdb independently ran MiXCR on the 5' RACE reads; one entry per CDR3 protein. The sample carries some 77,000 distinct CDR3 sequences, around 13% recorded once. The source material was whole blood. These receptors were obtained from an adult who was a healthcare worker with PCR-confirmed SARS-CoV-2 infection or an uninfected control (not recorded which).

This CDR3 reads CASSQGGQVTDTQYF. CDR3 DNA: TGCGCCAGCAGCCAAGGGGGACAGGTCACAGATACGCAGTATTTT. The rearrangement links TRBV4-3 to TRBJ2-3, with TRBD1 identical over 8 bases. The CDR3 has 15 amino acids. Trimming cost V 1 base and J 2 bases; bases outside gene matches: 2. In germline, CDR1 is LGHNA, CDR2 YSLEER.

In this sample, this clonotype turned up a few times. This rearrangement joins TRBV6-5 to TRBJ1-2; no reliable D call. The CDR3 has 15 residues. The germline V gene has CDR1 MNHEY and CDR2 SVGAGI. Trimming stripped 6 bases from V and 8 bases from J, with 22 bases between. CDR3 coding DNA: TGTGCCAGCAGACCGTCGTGGGCAAACCAAGGGGGCTACACCTTC. Protein product: CASRPSWANQGGYTF.

V usage is TRBV18 and J usage is TRBJ2-1, with 8 bases fitting TRBD2. V gave up 5 bases and J gave up 3 bases; unmatched junction bases: 3. This CDR3 region has 14 residues. Per germline, CDR1 KGHSH and CDR2 LQKENI. The CDR3 sequence: CASSGSGSYNEQFF. Here the CDR3 DNA reads TGTGCCAGCTCAGGGAGCGGGAGCTACAATGAGCAGTTCTTC.

The V and J genes are TRBV6-1 and TRBJ2-7; D not resolved. Per germline, CDR1 MNHNS and CDR2 SASEGT. CDR3 length: 10 residues. The germline V and J ends were trimmed by 5 bases and 4 bases, with 3 bases remaining between them. CDR3 in amino acids: CASSLYEQYF. Here the CDR3 DNA reads TGTGCCAGCAGTTTGTACGAGCAGTACTTC.

This clonotype appeared a few times. The chain uses TRBV27 and TRBJ1-6; 7 bases fit TRBD1. Germline V gives CDR1 MNHEY, CDR2 SMNVEV (reference sequence). J lost 10 bases, V lost 5 bases, and 8 bases had no gene match. The CDR3 runs to 14 residues. The CDR3 bases are TGTGCCAGCAGTCTCCGACAGGGTTGGTCACCCCTCCACTTT. Amino acid sequence: CASSLRQGWSPLHF.

This clonotype was recorded many times. The rearrangement links TRBV5-1 to TRBJ1-2, with unresolved D. This CDR3 comprises 16 residues. The V gene lost 0 bases and the J gene lost 3 bases, with 15 bases spanning the gap. Per germline, CDR1 SGHRS and CDR2 YFSETQ. CDR3 amino acids: CASSLDAGSYDYGYTF. Written as DNA, the CDR3 is TGCGCCAGCAGCTTGGACGCCGGCAGCTACGACTATGGCTACACCTTC. The whole variable domain, remainder taken from reference TRBV5-1 and TRBJ1-2, is KAGVTQTPRYLIKTRGQQVTLSCSPISGHRSVSWYQQTPGQGLQFLFEYFSETQRNKGNFPGRFSGRQFSNSRSEMNVSTLELGDSALYLCASSLDAGSYDYGYTFGSGTRLTVV.

CDR3: CASSSRISGSLGNTIYF. DNA of the CDR3: TGTGCCAGCAGCTCCAGGATATCAGGGTCTCTCGGAAACACCATATATTTT. The gene calls are TRBV13 and TRBJ1-3; D is possibly TRBD1 (5 bases). The CDR3 loop spans 17 amino acids. The ends were cut back, 4 bases at V and 4 bases at J, with 20 bases in the middle. Germline CDR1 reads PRHDT; CDR2 reads FYEKMQ (reference sequence).

This clonotype was seen only a few times. The J gene is TRBJ2-3, the V gene TRBV6-5, with D tentatively TRBD2 (5 bases). The CDR3 runs to 12 residues. V was clipped by 7 bases and J by 6 bases, with 11 bases between them. CDR1 and CDR2 from the germline V gene are MNHEY and SVGAGI. The CDR3 protein is CASMGSADTQYF. The DNA for the CDR3 is TGTGCCAGCATGGGGAGTGCGGATACGCAGTATTTT.

The chain links TRBV29-1 to TRBJ2-7, with 7 positions matching TRBD1. CDR1 is SQVTM and CDR2 is ANQGSEA in the germline V gene. The V segment lost 4 bases and the J segment 0 bases; nucleotides outside the gene matches: 3. The CDR3 consists of 13 residues. The CDR3 reads CSVGAGGSYEQYF. The CDR3 region has the DNA TGCAGCGTTGGGGCAGGGGGCTCCTACGAGCAGTACTTC.

This sequence joins TRBV10-2 and TRBJ2-7, with D unresolved. V was cut by 6 bases and J by 6 bases, with 9 bases left in between. Germline loops: CDR1 WSHSY, CDR2 SAAADI. The CDR3 has 11 residues. The CDR3 loop reads CASSSRGEQYF. The CDR3 region has the DNA TGCGCCAGCAGCAGTCGCGGCGAGCAGTACTTC.

This clonotype was detected many times. The chain couples TRBV6-5 to TRBJ2-7; TRBD1 might be the D (5 bases). The CDR3 extends over 15 amino acids. CDR1 and CDR2 (germline): MNHEY, SVGAGI. V lost 3 bases and J lost 6, with 18 bases in between. The CDR3 region is CASSYYETEVSEQYF. Written as DNA, the CDR3 is TGTGCCAGCAGTTATTATGAGACAGAAGTGTCCGAGCAGTACTTC.

This clonotype was found many times. The chain uses TRBV10-3 and TRBJ2-4; D may be TRBD1 (6 bases). V was trimmed by 9 bases and J by 0 bases, leaving 15 bases between them. The CDR3 has 15 residues. CDR1 ENHRY and CDR2 SYGVKD come from the germline V gene. CDR3: CAITGQRIAKNIQYF. The CDR3 bases are TGTGCCATTACGGGACAAAGAATAGCCAAAAACATTCAGTACTTC.

CDR3 nucleotides: TGTGCCTGGATTGGGCAGGGATATGAAAAACTGTTTTTT. Amino acid sequence: CAWIGQGYEKLFF. This chain joins TRBV30 and TRBJ1-4, with D perhaps matching TRBD1 (5 bases). In germline, CDR1 is GTSNPN, CDR2 SVGIG (reference sequence). V was trimmed by 4 bases and J by 6 bases, leaving 12 bases between them. This CDR3 spans 13 amino acids.

The genes are TRBV29-1 and TRBJ2-4; D is perhaps TRBD2 (5 bases). V lost 3 bases to trimming and J lost 0 bases, with 12 bases between them. This CDR3 region has 15 residues. Germline CDR1 is SQVTM and CDR2 is ANQGSEA. The CDR3 spells CSVEEADLAKNIQYF. The CDR3 nucleotides read TGCAGCGTTGAGGAGGCAGACCTAGCCAAAAACATTCAGTACTTC.

This clonotype was recorded only once. The rearrangement joins TRBV4-2 to TRBJ2-3, with TRBD1 identical over 10 bases. Germline values: CDR1 LGHNA, CDR2 YNFKEQ. Trimming cost V 0 bases and J 6 bases; bases outside gene matches: 6. CDR3 length equals 16 residues. CDR3 residues: CASSQEGGQGLDTQYF. The CDR3 DNA reads TGTGCCAGCAGCCAAGAGGGGGGACAGGGGTTGGATACGCAGTATTTT.

The V and J genes are TRBV5-6 and TRBJ2-7; D possibly corresponds to TRBD1 (6 bases). Trimming pared 3 bases from V and 6 bases from J, leaving 13 bases between. CDR1 and CDR2 (germline): SGHDT, YYEEEE. The CDR3 has 13 amino acids. CDR3 bases: TGTGCCAGCAGCTGGGACACTGACTCCGAGCAGTACTTC. Its translation: CASSWDTDSEQYF.

The chain carries TRBV12-3 or TRBV12-4 and TRBJ2-3, with 8 nucleotides matching TRBD2. After removal of 7 bases from V and 4 bases from J, the junction contained 7 bases not matched to a gene. CDR3 length: 14 amino acids. The CDR3 sequence: CASIAGLASDTQYF. CDR3 DNA: TGTGCCAGCATCGCCGGACTAGCCTCAGATACGCAGTATTTT.

Many counts were recorded for this clonotype. The J gene is TRBJ2-7, the V gene TRBV7-6; D unresolved. Germline CDR1 reads SGHVS; CDR2 reads FNYEAQ. Trimming removed 5 bases from V and 1 base from J, with 12 bases in between. The CDR3 sequence is 14 residues long. The CDR3 is CASSPSGGSYEQYF. The CDR3 DNA is TGTGCCAGCAGCCCCTCGGGCGGTTCCTACGAGCAGTACTTC.

This clonotype was detected only a few times. The chain couples TRBV6-6 to TRBJ2-7, with D maybe TRBD1 (6 bases). Trimming removed 6 bases from V and 2 bases from J, with 20 bases in between. The CDR3 extends over 16 amino acids. Germline values: CDR1 MNHNY, CDR2 SVGAGI (reference sequence). The CDR3 region has the DNA TGTGCCAGCAGCCGGTATGGCCGGGACACAGCCTACGAGCAGTACTTC. As protein: CASSRYGRDTAYEQYF.

There are many counts of this clonotype. The genes are TRBV11-2 and TRBJ2-6, with D possibly matching TRBD2 (6 bases). Germline assignment: CDR1 SGHAT and CDR2 FQNNGV. CDR3 size: 18 residues. V lost 1 base and J 2 bases, leaving 15 bases between the germline ends. The CDR3 is CASSLAWRETAGANVLTF. CDR3 sequence (DNA): TGTGCCAGCAGCTTAGCGTGGCGGGAAACCGCTGGGGCCAACGTCCTGACTTTC. The full variable domain, with the rest looked up from reference TRBV11-2 and TRBJ2-6, is EAGVAQSPRYKIIEKRQSVAFWCNPISGHATLYWYQQILGQGPKLLIQFQNNGVVDDSQLPKDRFSAERLKGVDSTLKIQPAKLEDSAVYLCASSLAWRETAGANVLTFGAGSRLTVL.